Listed below are T cell receptor beta chains from one sample, sequenced in a study of cytomegalovirus exposure and HLA in healthy donors. Some clones are missing from TCRdb's copy, which holds only in-frame ones; the method was immunoSEQ multiplex PCR. The profile shows 200,000 to 250,000 clones, more than 75% of them singletons. The sample was PBMCs. The receptors were gathered from a woman younger than 30 in good health and CMV-seropositive. Both conserved end residues are part of each CDR3. A D gene is named only where the DNA matches it firmly. Only some rows state a clone size, as once, few, many or a class for expanded clones.

v_gene: TRBV18; j_gene: TRBJ1-1; d_gene: TRBD1; abundance: .; CDR3nt: TGTGCCAGTCGGGACAGCCGGGCGGCTGAAGCTTTCTTT; CDR3aa: CASRDSRAAEAFF
v_gene: TRBV6-1; j_gene: TRBJ2-3; d_gene: TRBD2; abundance: .; CDR3nt: TGTGCCAGCAGCGAGGTAGCGGGATACACAGATACGCAGTATTTT; CDR3aa: CASSEVAGYTDTQYF
v_gene: TRBV5-1; j_gene: TRBJ2-1; d_gene: .; abundance: .; CDR3nt: TGCGCCAGCAGCTTAATTCCCAGGGGAGGGTACAATGAGCAGTTCTTC; CDR3aa: CASSLIPRGGYNEQFF
v_gene: TRBV10-1; j_gene: TRBJ2-2; d_gene: TRBD2; abundance: many; CDR3nt: TGCGCCAGCAGTGAGTCAGCGGGAGGGCCCGGGGAGCTGTTTTTT; CDR3aa: CASSESAGGPGELFF
v_gene: TRBV11-2; j_gene: TRBJ2-7; d_gene: .; abundance: .; CDR3nt: TGTGCCAGCAGCTTATTGTACCCAGAAGAGGTCTACGAGCAGTACTTC; CDR3aa: CASSLLYPEEVYEQYF
v_gene: TRBV29-1; j_gene: TRBJ2-7; d_gene: TRBD2; abundance: .; CDR3nt: TGCAGCGTTGAAGGGGGGGAGGGATCGCGGTACGAGCAGTACTTC; CDR3aa: CSVEGGEGSRYEQYF
v_gene: TRBV19; j_gene: TRBJ2-7; d_gene: TRBD2; abundance: .; CDR3nt: TGTGCCAGTAGTATCAAACTAGCGGGAGTTTACGAGCAGTACTTC; CDR3aa: CASSIKLAGVYEQYF
v_gene: TRBV27; j_gene: TRBJ2-3; d_gene: TRBD2; abundance: .; CDR3nt: TGTGCCAGCAGTTTACCGGGAGGGAGCACAGATACGCAGTATTTT; CDR3aa: CASSLPGGSTDTQYF
v_gene: TRBV27; j_gene: TRBJ2-1; d_gene: .; abundance: .; CDR3nt: TGTGCCAGCACCCGGTCCACTCCACCCTACAATGAGCAGTTCTTC; CDR3aa: CASTRSTPPYNEQFF
v_gene: TRBV27; j_gene: TRBJ1-5; d_gene: .; abundance: .; CDR3nt: TGTGCCAGCAGTTCACAGGGTGGGAATCAGCCCCAGCATTTT; CDR3aa: CASSSQGGNQPQHF
v_gene: TRBV27; j_gene: TRBJ2-1; d_gene: .; abundance: .; CDR3nt: TGTGCCAGCACCCTCGTCCCTCGGGATCGGACCGATGAGCAGTTCTTC; CDR3aa: CASTLVPRDRTDEQFF
v_gene: TRBV5-6; j_gene: TRBJ2-2; d_gene: .; abundance: few; CDR3nt: TGTGCCAGCAGCTTAGGGAGCGGCGGGGAGCTGTTTTTT; CDR3aa: CASSLGSGGELFF
v_gene: TRBV27; j_gene: TRBJ2-3; d_gene: .; abundance: .; CDR3nt: TGTGCCAGCGGACTTAGGCCCCTCACAGATACGCAGTATTTT; CDR3aa: CASGLRPLTDTQYF
v_gene: TRBV6-1; j_gene: TRBJ2-1; d_gene: TRBD2; abundance: .; CDR3nt: TGTGCCAGCAGCGTGGGGAGGGCACAAGACAATGAGCAGTTCTTC; CDR3aa: CASSVGRAQDNEQFF
v_gene: TRBV12-5; j_gene: TRBJ1-5; d_gene: TRBD1; abundance: few; CDR3nt: TGTGCTAGTGCTCAAACAGGGGGAAGCAATCAGCCCCAGCATTTT; CDR3aa: CASAQTGGSNQPQHF
v_gene: TRBV7-9; j_gene: TRBJ1-2; d_gene: .; abundance: .; CDR3nt: TGTGCCAGCAGCTCGGAGACGATATATGGCTACACCTTC; CDR3aa: CASSSETIYGYTF
v_gene: TRBV4-1; j_gene: TRBJ1-1; d_gene: .; abundance: .; CDR3nt: TGCGCCAGCAGCCAAGTTAGAACTTTGAACACTGAAGCTTTCTTT; CDR3aa: CASSQVRTLNTEAFF
v_gene: TRBV27; j_gene: TRBJ2-7; d_gene: TRBD1; abundance: .; CDR3nt: TGTGCCAGCAGTTTAGGGACAGGGGGCTTCTACGAGCAGTACTTC; CDR3aa: CASSLGTGGFYEQYF
v_gene: TRBV27; j_gene: TRBJ1-2; d_gene: .; abundance: .; CDR3nt: TGTGCCAGCAGTCAAACACCTAGCCCTCGAGGGAGCTATGGCTACACCTTC; CDR3aa: CASSQTPSPRGSYGYTF
v_gene: TRBV5-6; j_gene: TRBJ1-5; d_gene: .; abundance: .; CDR3nt: TGTGCCAGCCATCCGGGAGCTCATAGCAATCAGCCCCAGCATTTT; CDR3aa: CASHPGAHSNQPQHF
v_gene: TRBV6-6; j_gene: TRBJ2-5; d_gene: .; abundance: .; CDR3nt: TGTGCCAGCAGCCACAACGTCGTCTCGAAGACCCAGTACTTC; CDR3aa: CASSHNVVSKTQYF
v_gene: TRBV2; j_gene: TRBJ1-2; d_gene: .; abundance: .; CDR3nt: TGTGCCAGCATAAGGTTCGGTACGGGGGGCCTGGGCGGCTACACCTTC; CDR3aa: CASIRFGTGGLGGYTF
v_gene: TRBV7-6; j_gene: TRBJ2-7; d_gene: TRBD2; abundance: .; CDR3nt: TGTGCCAGCAGCCCGTTTCAGGCGCTAGCGGGAGAGGAGAACGAGCAGTACTTC; CDR3aa: CASSPFQALAGEENEQYF
v_gene: TRBV19; j_gene: TRBJ1-3; d_gene: .; abundance: .; CDR3nt: TGTGCCAGTACGAGGCTCACCAGGGGCTCTGGAAACACCATATATTTT; CDR3aa: CASTRLTRGSGNTIYF
v_gene: TRBV28; j_gene: TRBJ2-7; d_gene: TRBD2; abundance: .; CDR3nt: TGTGCCAGCAGTTTATCCGGAACCCCCGGGACTAGTAATGCCTACGAGCAGTACTTC; CDR3aa: CASSLSGTPGTSNAYEQYF
v_gene: TRBV7-2; j_gene: TRBJ2-3; d_gene: TRBD2; abundance: .; CDR3nt: TGTGCCAGCAGGGAAACTAGCGGGAGTGCAGATACGCAGTATTTT; CDR3aa: CASRETSGSADTQYF
v_gene: TRBV6-5; j_gene: TRBJ2-7; d_gene: .; abundance: .; CDR3nt: TGTGCCGCCTCGACGGGTCCCTACGAGCAGTACTTC; CDR3aa: CAASTGPYEQYF
v_gene: TRBV28; j_gene: TRBJ2-6; d_gene: .; abundance: .; CDR3nt: TGTGCCAGCAGTTTATACGGACAGTCCTTCTCTGGGGCCAACGTCCTGACTTTC; CDR3aa: CASSLYGQSFSGANVLTF